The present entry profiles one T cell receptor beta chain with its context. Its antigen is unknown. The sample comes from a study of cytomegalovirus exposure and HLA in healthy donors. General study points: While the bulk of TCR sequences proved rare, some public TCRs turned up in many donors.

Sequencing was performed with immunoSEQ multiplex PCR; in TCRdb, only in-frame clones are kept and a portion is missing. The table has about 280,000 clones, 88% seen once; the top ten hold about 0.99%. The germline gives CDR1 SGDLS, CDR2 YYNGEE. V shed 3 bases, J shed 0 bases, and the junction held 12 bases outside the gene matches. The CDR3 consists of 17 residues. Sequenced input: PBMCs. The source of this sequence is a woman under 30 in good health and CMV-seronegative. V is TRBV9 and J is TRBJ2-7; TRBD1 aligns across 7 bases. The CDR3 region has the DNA TGTGCCAGCAGCGGGGGGCTGGGACAGTCGAGCTCCTACGAGCAGTACTTC. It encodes CASSGGLGQSSSYEQYF. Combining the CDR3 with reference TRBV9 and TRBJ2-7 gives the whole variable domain DSGVTQTPKHLITATGQRVTLRCSPRSGDLSVYWYQQSLDQGLQFLIQYYNGEERAKGNILERFSAQQFPDLHSELNLSSLELGDSALYFCASSGGLGQSSSYEQYFGPGTRLTVT.